These T cell receptor beta chains were read from a single sample in a study of identical twins. MiXCR was run by TCRdb on the 5' RACE reads, yielding one entry per CDR3 protein. The sample holds hundreds of thousands of distinct CDR3 sequences, under 9.5% seen once. These same records also appear under a second study, on yellow fever vaccine responses in identical twins.

Sequenced sample: memory (CD45RO+) T cells sorted from blood. The source of these receptors is a woman aged 18-29 years in good health. The CDR3 runs from the conserved cysteine through the conserved F or W. A D gene is named only where the DNA matches it firmly. The size of a clone is reported for some rows only, either as once, few or many, or as a class for expanded clones.

D gene	V gene	J gene	clone size	CDR3 DNA	CDR3 protein
NA	TRBV4-1	TRBJ2-1	NA	TGCGCCAGCAGCCAGCCGGGGCAGAGGGCCAATGAGCAGTTCTTC	CASSQPGQRANEQFF
TRBD1	TRBV5-1	TRBJ2-1	NA	TGCGCCAGCAGCCAAGGGACAGTTAATGAGCAGTTCTTC	CASSQGTVNEQFF
NA	TRBV6-1	TRBJ1-6	NA	TGTGCCAGCAGGCAGGACGGGTATAATTCACCCCTCCACTTT	CASRQDGYNSPLHF
NA	TRBV29-1	TRBJ2-1	few	TGCAGCGCGCTCCCACTAGTCACATCCTACAATGAGCAGTTCTTC	CSALPLVTSYNEQFF
TRBD2	TRBV28	TRBJ2-6	few	TGTGCCAGCAGTCTCTCTAGCGGGAGAGGCCCTGGGGCCAACGTCCTGACTTTC	CASSLSSGRGPGANVLTF
NA	TRBV6-1	TRBJ2-7	NA	TGTGCCAGCAGTGATCAACTAGCATCGTCCTACGAGCAGTACTTC	CASSDQLASSYEQYF
TRBD1	TRBV4-1	TRBJ1-5	few	TGCGCCAGCAGCCAAGAAGGGTGGACAGGGGTCGGTCAGCCCCAGCATTTT	CASSQEGWTGVGQPQHF
NA	TRBV19	TRBJ2-7	few	TGTGCCAGTACCCCTACAGGGAGTGGTGGTTACGAGCAGTACTTC	CASTPTGSGGYEQYF
NA	TRBV6-1	TRBJ1-1	few	TGTGCCAGCAGTGACCCCCGGGCGCGAAAGGCTTTCTTT	CASSDPRARKAFF
NA	TRBV12-3/TRBV12-4	TRBJ1-4	many	TGTGCCAGCAGGGCGGGTAATGAAAAACTGTTTTTT	CASRAGNEKLFF
NA	TRBV29-1	TRBJ2-1	few	TGCAGCGTTGATTACCGGGAGCAGTTCTTC	CSVDYREQFF
TRBD1	TRBV5-1	TRBJ1-4	many	TGCGCCAGCAGCCACCGGGGACAGATAAATGAAAAACTGTTTTTT	CASSHRGQINEKLFF
TRBD2	TRBV20-1	TRBJ2-2	NA	TGCAGTGCTAGCGGTGCGGGAGAGAGGGGCGGGGAGCTGTTTTTT	CSASGAGERGGELFF
TRBD2	TRBV10-2	TRBJ2-1	NA	TGCGCCAGCGAGCTAGCGGGGGCCAGCTCCTACAATGAGCAGTTCTTC	CASELAGASSYNEQFF
NA	TRBV7-3	TRBJ2-3	NA	TGTGCCACCTTTCGAGGGTTCACAGATACGCAGTATTTT	CATFRGFTDTQYF
NA	TRBV11-2	TRBJ2-1	many	TGTGCCAGCAGCTTAGGTATCGGCTCCCCTAGTAATGAGCAGTTCTTC	CASSLGIGSPSNEQFF
NA	TRBV6-1	TRBJ1-1	many	TGTGCCAGCAGTGGACAGGCGAACACTGAAGCTTTCTTT	CASSGQANTEAFF
NA	TRBV5-5	TRBJ1-2	many	TGTGCCAGCAGGGAGGACCCGAGATTCGGCTATGGCTACACCTTC	CASREDPRFGYGYTF
NA	TRBV7-8	TRBJ2-6	many	TGTGCCAGCAGCCTTGACGAGGAAAACCCTATTGAAACTGGGGCCAACGTCCTGACTTTC	CASSLDEENPIETGANVLTF
NA	TRBV6-2/TRBV6-3	TRBJ2-1	few	TGTGCCAGCACCCCAGGGGTGGAGTACAATGAGCAGTTCTTC	CASTPGVEYNEQFF
NA	TRBV11-2	TRBJ2-5	NA	TGTGCCGGCAGCTTAGGAGGGGAGACCCAGTACTTC	CAGSLGGETQYF
NA	TRBV20-1	TRBJ2-1	NA	TGCAGTGCTGGCAGGTACTACAATGAGCAGTTCTTC	CSAGRYYNEQFF
NA	TRBV6-1	TRBJ2-1	NA	TGTGCCAGCAGCCTCGGGACCACGGGGAATGAGCAGTTCTTC	CASSLGTTGNEQFF
NA	TRBV7-9	TRBJ2-7	few	TGTGCCAGCAGCTCCCCGCCCGGACAGACCTACGAGCAGTACTTC	CASSSPPGQTYEQYF
NA	TRBV11-2	TRBJ1-2	NA	TGTGCCAGCAGCTTAGGCCGGACAGCTCCTAACTATGGCTACACCTTC	CASSLGRTAPNYGYTF
TRBD2	TRBV28	TRBJ2-3	NA	TGTGCCAGCAGTAGCCGAGGGTCGACTAGCGGGAAGTCCATAGATACGCAGTATTTT	CASSSRGSTSGKSIDTQYF
NA	TRBV5-1	TRBJ1-1	many	TGCGCCAGCAGCGACGGGACGGGCAGATTTCCGGCTTTCTTT	CASSDGTGRFPAFF
NA	TRBV6-1	TRBJ1-5	many	TGTGCCAGCACCGAGGGGGGAGGGGATCAGCCCCAGCATTTT	CASTEGGGDQPQHF
NA	TRBV5-5	TRBJ1-1	NA	TGTGCCAGCAGCTTGGGCCCGGTCCCTGAAGCTTTCTTT	CASSLGPVPEAFF
NA	TRBV29-1	TRBJ2-5	many	TGCAGCGTTGCTTTTGGACTACGGGTACAAGAGACCCAGTACTTC	CSVAFGLRVQETQYF
NA	TRBV5-1	TRBJ2-2	many	TGCGCCAGCAGCTTTCAAACCACCGGGGAGCTGTTTTTT	CASSFQTTGELFF
NA	TRBV14	TRBJ2-7	few	TGTGCCAGCAGCCAAGTAGGGATCTACTACGAGCAGTACTTC	CASSQVGIYYEQYF
TRBD1	TRBV28	TRBJ1-2	many	TGTGCCAGCAAGGACAGGGCCCCCCGCGGCTACACCTTC	CASKDRAPRGYTF
NA	TRBV6-1	TRBJ2-7	few	TGTGCCAGCAGCCAACAGAAACCCGGAGTTGGAAAAGAGCAGTACTTC	CASSQQKPGVGKEQYF
NA	TRBV2	TRBJ2-1	NA	TGTGCCAGTACCCGCGATGAGCAGTTCTTC	CASTRDEQFF
NA	TRBV7-9	TRBJ2-3	NA	TGTGCCAGCAGCTCCCGGGACCTCGACACAGATACGCAGTATTTT	CASSSRDLDTDTQYF
TRBD2	TRBV20-1	TRBJ2-3	NA	TGCAGTGCTAATAGCGGGCGAGGTTACGATACGCAGTATTTT	CSANSGRGYDTQYF
NA	TRBV20-1	TRBJ1-2	few	TGCAGTGCAACCCGACAGGCACTCTATGGCTACACCTTC	CSATRQALYGYTF
NA	TRBV20-1	TRBJ2-2	NA	TGCAGTGCTCCAGAACCGGGAGAAGTCACCGGGGAGCTGTTTTTT	CSAPEPGEVTGELFF
TRBD2	TRBV6-1	TRBJ2-7	few	TGTGCCAGCAGTGAACGGGCTAGCGGGAGCTACGAGCAGTACTTC	CASSERASGSYEQYF
TRBD1	TRBV12-3/TRBV12-4	TRBJ2-5	few	TGTGCCAGCAGTTTAGGACAGGGGGCGCAGGGGACCCAGTACTTC	CASSLGQGAQGTQYF
NA	TRBV5-1	TRBJ1-1	many	TGCGCCAGCAGCTTAGGACGGGCCACTGAAGCTTTCTTT	CASSLGRATEAFF
NA	TRBV10-3	TRBJ1-2	NA	TGTGCCATCAGTGACGCAGGCCCCAATGGCTACACCTTC	CAISDAGPNGYTF
TRBD1	TRBV4-1	TRBJ2-2	many	TGCGCCAGCAGCCTCACAGGGGTTTCTCTGACCGGGGAGCTGTTTTTT	CASSLTGVSLTGELFF
TRBD2	TRBV20-1	TRBJ2-1	NA	TGCAGTGCTGCTGGGACTAGCGGGAGGGATGAGCAGTTCTTC	CSAAGTSGRDEQFF
NA	TRBV2	TRBJ2-7	few	TGTGCCAGCAGTGAAGAGGTCAGGGGAGGCGAGCAGTACTTC	CASSEEVRGGEQYF
NA	TRBV28	TRBJ2-1	NA	TGTGCCAGCAAGGGGCCAGGTAACAATGAGCAGTTCTTC	CASKGPGNNEQFF
NA	TRBV24-1	TRBJ2-3	few	TGTGCCACCAGTGACCCCTCCGGGACTTCAAGCACAGATACGCAGTATTTT	CATSDPSGTSSTDTQYF
TRBD1	TRBV5-1	TRBJ2-1	many	TGCGCCAGCAGCTTAGGACTGGACAGGGGGGGCAATGAGCAGTTCTTC	CASSLGLDRGGNEQFF
NA	TRBV10-3	TRBJ1-2	many	TGTGCCATCAGACCGGACCTTAACTATGGCTACACCTTC	CAIRPDLNYGYTF
NA	TRBV5-4	TRBJ1-1	NA	TGTGCCAGCAGCCCTGGGGACCGGAACACTGAAGCTTTCTTT	CASSPGDRNTEAFF
TRBD2	TRBV5-1	TRBJ2-1	many	TGCGCCAGCAGCCCGACTAGCGGGCCCTTCAATGAGCAGTTCTTC	CASSPTSGPFNEQFF
TRBD2	TRBV20-1	TRBJ2-2	few	TGCAGTGCTAGAGTCCCGGGACTAGGTGCCGGGGAGCTGTTTTTT	CSARVPGLGAGELFF
NA	TRBV28	TRBJ1-5	many	TGTGCCAGCAGTTTTCCGGACAACTATCAGCCCCAGCATTTT	CASSFPDNYQPQHF
NA	TRBV12-3/TRBV12-4	TRBJ1-2	many	TGTGCCAGCAGGTCATCGACAGAATATGGCTACACCTTC	CASRSSTEYGYTF
TRBD1	TRBV20-1	TRBJ2-6	many	TGCAGTGCTAGTGACAGGGTCCTCTCTGGGGCCAACGTCCTGACTTTC	CSASDRVLSGANVLTF
NA	TRBV7-9	TRBJ1-2	few	TGTGCCAGCAGCGCCGGAGAGGCTGGTGGCTACACCTTC	CASSAGEAGGYTF